This TCR beta chain was retrieved from a study of T cell repertoires in cytomegalovirus infection. The CDR3 spans 14 residues. Trimming shortened V by 10 bases and J by 3 bases, and 13 bases separated the two germline ends. A single record per CDR3 protein comes from TCRdb applying MiXCR to the reads. In the table there are about 920,000 distinct CDR3 sequences, around 32% of which are singletons. Concerning this clonotype: Its antigen is currently unknown.

Notes on the study in general: The ex vivo response showed dominance by HLA-C-restricted CMV-specific TCR beta clonotypes.

Sequenced here: cultured CD8+ T cells from PBMCs, sampled from culture after CMV antigen stimulation. The sequence derives from a human donor in good health (CMV status not recorded). Some clones in this sample may be carry-over from other donors' samples. This chain uses TRBV12-3 or TRBV12-4 with TRBJ2-6; D perhaps matches TRBD1 (6 bases). For the CDR3, the DNA is TGTGCCAACTCAGGGGCGGGTGGGGCCAACGTCCTGACTTTC. Its protein product is CANSGAGGANVLTF.